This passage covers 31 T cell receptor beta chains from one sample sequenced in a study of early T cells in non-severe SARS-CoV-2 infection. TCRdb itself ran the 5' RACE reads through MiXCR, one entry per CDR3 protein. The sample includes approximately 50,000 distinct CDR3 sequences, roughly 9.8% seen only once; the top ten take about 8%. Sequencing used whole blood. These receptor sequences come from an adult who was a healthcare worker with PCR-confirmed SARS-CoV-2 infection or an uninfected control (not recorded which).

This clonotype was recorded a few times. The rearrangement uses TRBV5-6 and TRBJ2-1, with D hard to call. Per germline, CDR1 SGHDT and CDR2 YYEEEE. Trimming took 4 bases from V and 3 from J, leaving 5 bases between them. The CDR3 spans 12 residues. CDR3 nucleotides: TGTGCCAGCAGCCTCTACTACAATGAGCAGTTCTTC. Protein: CASSLYYNEQFF.

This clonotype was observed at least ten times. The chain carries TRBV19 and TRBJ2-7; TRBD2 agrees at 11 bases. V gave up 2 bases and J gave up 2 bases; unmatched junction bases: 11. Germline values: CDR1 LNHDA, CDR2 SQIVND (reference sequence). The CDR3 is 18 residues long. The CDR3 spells CASSITGLAGGPTYEQYF. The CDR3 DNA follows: TGTGCCAGTAGTATAACGGGCCTAGCGGGAGGTCCAACCTACGAGCAGTACTTC. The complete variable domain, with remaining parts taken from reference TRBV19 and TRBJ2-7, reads DGGITQSPKYLFRKEGQNVTLSCEQNLNHDAMYWYRQDPGQGLRLIYYSQIVNDFQKGDIAEGYSVSREKKESFPLTVTSAQKNPTAFYLCASSITGLAGGPTYEQYFGPGTRLTVT.

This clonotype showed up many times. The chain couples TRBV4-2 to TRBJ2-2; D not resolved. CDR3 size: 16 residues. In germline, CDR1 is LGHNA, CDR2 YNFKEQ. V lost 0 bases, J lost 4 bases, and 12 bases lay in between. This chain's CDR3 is CASSQDVLAVTGELFF. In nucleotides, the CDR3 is TGTGCCAGCAGCCAAGATGTCCTGGCGGTCACCGGGGAGCTGTTTTTT.

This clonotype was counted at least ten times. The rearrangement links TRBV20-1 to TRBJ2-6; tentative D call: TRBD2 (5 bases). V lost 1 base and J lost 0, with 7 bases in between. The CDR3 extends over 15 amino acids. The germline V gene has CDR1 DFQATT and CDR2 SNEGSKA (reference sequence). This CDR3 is CSARGTGSGANVLTF. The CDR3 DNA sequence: TGCAGTGCTAGAGGGACTGGCTCTGGGGCCAACGTCCTGACTTTC.

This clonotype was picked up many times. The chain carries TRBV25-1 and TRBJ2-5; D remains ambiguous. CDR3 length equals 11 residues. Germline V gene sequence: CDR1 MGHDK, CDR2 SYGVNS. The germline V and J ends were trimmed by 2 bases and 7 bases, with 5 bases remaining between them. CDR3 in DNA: TGTGCCAGCAGTGAAGGGTGGACCCAGTACTTC. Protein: CASSEGWTQYF.

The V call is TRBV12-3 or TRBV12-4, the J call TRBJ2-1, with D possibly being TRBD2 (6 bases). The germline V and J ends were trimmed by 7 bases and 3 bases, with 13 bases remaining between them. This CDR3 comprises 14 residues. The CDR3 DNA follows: TGTGCCAGCATCCCAGACGGGGGCTACAATGAGCAGTTCTTC. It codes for CASIPDGGYNEQFF.

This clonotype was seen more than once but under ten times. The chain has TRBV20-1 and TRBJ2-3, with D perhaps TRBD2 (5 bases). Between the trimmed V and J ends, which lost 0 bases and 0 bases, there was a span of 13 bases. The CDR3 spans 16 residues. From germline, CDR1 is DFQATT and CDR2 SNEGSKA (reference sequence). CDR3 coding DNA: TGCAGTGCTAGAGATGTACGAGGGATTAGCACAGATACGCAGTATTTT. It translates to CSARDVRGISTDTQYF.

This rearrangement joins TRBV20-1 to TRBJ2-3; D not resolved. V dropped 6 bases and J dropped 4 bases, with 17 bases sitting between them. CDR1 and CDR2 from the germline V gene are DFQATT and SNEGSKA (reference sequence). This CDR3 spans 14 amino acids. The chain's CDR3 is CSADTTIGPDTQYF. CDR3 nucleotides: TGCAGTGCCGATACCACAATCGGGCCAGATACGCAGTATTTT.

CDR3: CSVREGPEAFF. CDR3 DNA sequence: TGCAGCGTCCGGGAAGGGCCTGAAGCTTTCTTT. This chain joins TRBV29-1 and TRBJ1-1, with D unclear. The germline V and J ends were trimmed by 6 bases and 6 bases, with 11 bases remaining between them. Per the germline V gene, CDR1 is SQVTM and CDR2 is ANQGSEA. The CDR3 runs to 11 residues.

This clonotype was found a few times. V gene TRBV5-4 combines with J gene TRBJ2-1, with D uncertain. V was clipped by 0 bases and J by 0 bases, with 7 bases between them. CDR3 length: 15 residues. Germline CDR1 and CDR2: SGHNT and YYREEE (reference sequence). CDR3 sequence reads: CASSLDRGSYNEQFF. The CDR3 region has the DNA TGTGCCAGCAGCTTGGATCGCGGCTCCTACAATGAGCAGTTCTTC. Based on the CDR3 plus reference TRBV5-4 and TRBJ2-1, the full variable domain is ETGVTQSPTHLIKTRGQQVTLRCSSQSGHNTVSWYQQALGQGPQFIFQYYREEENGRGNFPPRFSGLQFPNYSSELNVNALELDDSALYLCASSLDRGSYNEQFFGPGTRLTVL.

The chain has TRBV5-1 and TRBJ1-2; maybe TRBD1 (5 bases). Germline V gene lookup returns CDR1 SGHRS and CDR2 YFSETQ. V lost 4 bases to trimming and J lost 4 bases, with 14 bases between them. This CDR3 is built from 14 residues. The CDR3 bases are TGCGCCAGCAGCCCCAGGGAACGGACCTATGGCTACACCTTC. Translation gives CASSPRERTYGYTF.

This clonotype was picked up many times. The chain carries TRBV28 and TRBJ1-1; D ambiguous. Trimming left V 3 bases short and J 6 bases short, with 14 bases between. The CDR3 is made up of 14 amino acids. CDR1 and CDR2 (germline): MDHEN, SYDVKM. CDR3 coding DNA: TGTGCCAGCAGTTTTCGTCAGAGGAGGGCTGAAGCTTTCTTT. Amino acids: CASSFRQRRAEAFF.

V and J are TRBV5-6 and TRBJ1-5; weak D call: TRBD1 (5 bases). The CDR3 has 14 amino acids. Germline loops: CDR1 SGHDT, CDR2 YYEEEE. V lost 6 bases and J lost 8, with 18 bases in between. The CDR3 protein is CASTGSQGREPQHF. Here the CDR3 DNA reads TGTGCCAGCACTGGGTCCCAGGGTAGGGAGCCCCAGCATTTT.

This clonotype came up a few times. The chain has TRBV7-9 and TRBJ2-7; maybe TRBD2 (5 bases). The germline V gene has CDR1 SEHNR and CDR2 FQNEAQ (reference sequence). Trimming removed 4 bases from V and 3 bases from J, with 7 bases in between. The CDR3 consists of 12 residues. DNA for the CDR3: TGTGCCAGCAGCTGGGGAGTCTACGAGCAGTACTTC. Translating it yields CASSWGVYEQYF.

CDR3 DNA sequence: TGCGCCAGCAAGGACAGGCTTTACACTGAAGCTTTCTTT. Its translation: CASKDRLYTEAFF. The rearrangement uses TRBV10-2 and TRBJ1-1, with TRBD1 identical over 7 bases. CDR3 size: 13 residues. CDR1 is WSHSY, CDR2 SAAADI, per germline. J gave up 3 bases and V 7 bases, and 5 bases lay outside the gene matches.

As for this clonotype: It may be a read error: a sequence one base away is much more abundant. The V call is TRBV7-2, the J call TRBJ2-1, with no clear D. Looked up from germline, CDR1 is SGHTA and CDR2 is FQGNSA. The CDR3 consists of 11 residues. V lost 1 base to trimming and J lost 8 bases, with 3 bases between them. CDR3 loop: CASSLVYEQFF. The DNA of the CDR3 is TGTGCCAGCAGCTTAGTTTATGAGCAGTTCTTC.

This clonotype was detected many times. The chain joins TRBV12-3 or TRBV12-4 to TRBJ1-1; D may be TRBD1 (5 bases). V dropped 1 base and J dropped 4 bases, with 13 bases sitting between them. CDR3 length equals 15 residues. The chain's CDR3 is CASSLDEGLGTEAFF. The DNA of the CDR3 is TGTGCCAGCAGTTTAGATGAGGGGCTTGGCACTGAAGCTTTCTTT.

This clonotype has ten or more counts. The CDR3 nucleotides read TGTGCCAGCAGCGCAGCGGGACAGGGAGGGTACGAGCAGTACTTC. It encodes CASSAAGQGGYEQYF. The chain recombines TRBV9 with TRBJ2-7, with TRBD1 matching over 9 bases. The germline gives CDR1 SGDLS, CDR2 YYNGEE. Germline trimming cut 3 bases from V and 4 bases from J; bases unmatched to any gene: 8. This CDR3 has 15 amino acids.

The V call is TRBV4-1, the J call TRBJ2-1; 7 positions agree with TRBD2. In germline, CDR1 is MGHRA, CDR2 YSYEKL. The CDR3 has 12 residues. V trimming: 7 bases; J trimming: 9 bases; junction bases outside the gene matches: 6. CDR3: CASTGRAAEQFF. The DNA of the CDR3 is TGCGCCAGCACGGGGAGGGCCGCTGAGCAGTTCTTC.

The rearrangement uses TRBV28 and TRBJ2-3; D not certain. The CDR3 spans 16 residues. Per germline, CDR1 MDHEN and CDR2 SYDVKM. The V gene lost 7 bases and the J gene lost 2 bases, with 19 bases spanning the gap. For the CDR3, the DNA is TGTGCCAGCACCACTTGGCGCCCCGGTGACACAGATACGCAGTATTTT. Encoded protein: CASTTWRPGDTDTQYF.

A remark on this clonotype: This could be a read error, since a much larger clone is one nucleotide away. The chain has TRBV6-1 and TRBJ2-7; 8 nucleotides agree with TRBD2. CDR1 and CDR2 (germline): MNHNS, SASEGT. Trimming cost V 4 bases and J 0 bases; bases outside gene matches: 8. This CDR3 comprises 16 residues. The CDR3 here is CASSGGAGTSSYEQYF. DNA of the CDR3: TGTGCCAGCAGTGGAGGGGCCGGGACTAGCTCCTACGAGCAGTACTTC.

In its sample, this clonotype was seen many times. The CDR3 region is CAIQLTGTGSYNEQFF. In DNA, the CDR3 is TGTGCCATTCAGTTAACCGGGACAGGGTCATACAATGAGCAGTTCTTC. The rearrangement links TRBV10-3 to TRBJ2-1; 9 nucleotides agree with TRBD1. This CDR3 contains 16 residues. Germline assignment: CDR1 ENHRY and CDR2 SYGVKD. V dropped 9 bases and J dropped 4; count of bases not matched to a gene: 13.

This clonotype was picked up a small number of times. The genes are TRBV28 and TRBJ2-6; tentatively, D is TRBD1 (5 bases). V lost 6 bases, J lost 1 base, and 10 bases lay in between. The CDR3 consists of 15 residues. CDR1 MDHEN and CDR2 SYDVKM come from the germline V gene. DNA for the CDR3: TGTGCCAGCAGGGGGTACAGGTCTGGGGCCAACGTCCTGACTTTC. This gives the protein CASRGYRSGANVLTF.

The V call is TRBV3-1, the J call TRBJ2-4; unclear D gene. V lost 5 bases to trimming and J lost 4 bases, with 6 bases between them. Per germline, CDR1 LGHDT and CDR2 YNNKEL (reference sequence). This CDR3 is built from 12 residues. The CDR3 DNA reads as TGTGCCAGCAGCGCCGGGAAAAACATTCAGTACTTC. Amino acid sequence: CASSAGKNIQYF. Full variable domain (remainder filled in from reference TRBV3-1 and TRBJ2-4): DTAVSQTPKYLVTQMGNDKSIKCEQNLGHDTMYWYKQDSKKFLKIMFSYNNKELIINETVPNRFSPKSPDKAHLNLHINSLELGDSAVYFCASSAGKNIQYFGAGTRLSVL.

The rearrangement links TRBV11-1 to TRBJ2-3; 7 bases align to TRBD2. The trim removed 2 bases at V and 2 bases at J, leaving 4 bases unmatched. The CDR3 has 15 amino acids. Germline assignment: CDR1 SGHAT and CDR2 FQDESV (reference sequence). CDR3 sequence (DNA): TGTGCCAGCAGCTTAAGGGCGGGAGTCACAGATACGCAGTATTTT. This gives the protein CASSLRAGVTDTQYF.

The CDR3 DNA follows: TGTGCCAGCAGCTTGAGGCGGGACTCCTCCTACAATGAGCAGTTCTTC. Residues: CASSLRRDSSYNEQFF. This chain uses TRBV11-2 with TRBJ2-1; D possibly corresponds to TRBD2 (6 bases). V lost 3 bases and J 0 bases, leaving 12 bases between the germline ends. Germline CDR1 is SGHAT and CDR2 is FQNNGV. This CDR3 is 16 amino acids long.

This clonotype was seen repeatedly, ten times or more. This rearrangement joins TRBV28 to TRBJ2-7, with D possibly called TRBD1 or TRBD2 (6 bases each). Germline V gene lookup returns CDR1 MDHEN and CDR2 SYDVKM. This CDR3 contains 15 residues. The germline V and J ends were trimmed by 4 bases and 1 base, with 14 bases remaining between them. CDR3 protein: CASSSPGAGSYEQYF. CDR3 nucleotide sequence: TGTGCCAGCAGTTCGCCGGGGGCAGGTTCCTACGAGCAGTACTTC.

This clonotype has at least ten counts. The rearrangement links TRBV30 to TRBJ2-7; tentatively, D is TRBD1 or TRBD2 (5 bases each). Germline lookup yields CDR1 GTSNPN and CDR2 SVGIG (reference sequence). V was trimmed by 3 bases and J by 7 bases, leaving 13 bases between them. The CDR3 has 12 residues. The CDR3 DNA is TGTGCCTGGAGACCTGGGGGACGGGAGCAGTACTTC. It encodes CAWRPGGREQYF.

CDR3 bases: TGTGCCTGGAGTCTAACCTCCACAGATACGCAGTATTTT. This codes for CAWSLTSTDTQYF. This chain uses TRBV30 with TRBJ2-3; D ambiguous. The V and J ends lost 2 bases and 2 bases respectively, with 8 bases between them. The length of the CDR3 is 13 residues. Germline loops: CDR1 GTSNPN, CDR2 SVGIG (reference sequence). The variable domain in full, completed from reference TRBV30 and TRBJ2-3, reads SQTIHQWPATLVQPVGSPLSLECTVEGTSNPNLYWYRQAAGRGLQLLFYSVGIGQISSEVPQNLSASRPQDRQFILSSKKLLLSDSGFYLCAWSLTSTDTQYFGPGTRLTVL.

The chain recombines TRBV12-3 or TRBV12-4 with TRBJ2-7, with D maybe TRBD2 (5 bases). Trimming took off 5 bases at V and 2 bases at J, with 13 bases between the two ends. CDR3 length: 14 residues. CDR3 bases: TGTGCCAGCAGTCCGGGATTCATGGCCTACGAGCAGTACTTC. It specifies CASSPGFMAYEQYF.

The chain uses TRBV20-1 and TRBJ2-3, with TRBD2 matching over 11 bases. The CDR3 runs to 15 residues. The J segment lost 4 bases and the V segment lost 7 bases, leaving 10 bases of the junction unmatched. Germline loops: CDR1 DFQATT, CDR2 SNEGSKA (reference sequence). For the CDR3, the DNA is TGCAGTGGACCCTTAGGACTAGCGGGCTCAGATACGCAGTATTTT. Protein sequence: CSGPLGLAGSDTQYF.